This TCR beta chain was sequenced for a study of radiotherapy plus CTLA-4 blockade in lung cancer. Turning to the study itself: Objective response rate was about 20%; disease control rate, 25% to 35%.

The assay was immunoSEQ multiplex PCR, and TCRdb's table has in-frame clones only and misses some. The sample lists roughly 44,000 clones; 65% to 85% were seen once. The V gene's germline CDR1 is SGHDT and CDR2 YYEEEE. Trimming removed 0 bases at V and 0 bases at J, with 9 bases between. The CDR3 loop spans 15 amino acids. The V and J genes are TRBV5-6 and TRBJ1-2, with D possibly TRBD1 on 5 matching bases. The input for sequencing was peripheral blood, taken from a patient treated with radiotherapy plus ipilimumab. The clonotype originates from a human donor with non-small cell lung cancer who had stable disease on radiotherapy plus ipilimumab. The DNA for the CDR3 is TGTGCCAGCAGCTTGGTTCCAGGGTCTAACTATGGCTACACCTTC. Its protein product is CASSLVPGSNYGYTF. The variable domain in full, with the rest retrieved from reference TRBV5-6 and TRBJ1-2, is DAGVTQSPTHLIKTRGQQVTLRCSPKSGHDTVSWYQQALGQGPQFIFQYYEEEERQRGNFPDRFSGHQFPNYSSELNVNALLLGDSALYLCASSLVPGSNYGYTFGSGTRLTVV.